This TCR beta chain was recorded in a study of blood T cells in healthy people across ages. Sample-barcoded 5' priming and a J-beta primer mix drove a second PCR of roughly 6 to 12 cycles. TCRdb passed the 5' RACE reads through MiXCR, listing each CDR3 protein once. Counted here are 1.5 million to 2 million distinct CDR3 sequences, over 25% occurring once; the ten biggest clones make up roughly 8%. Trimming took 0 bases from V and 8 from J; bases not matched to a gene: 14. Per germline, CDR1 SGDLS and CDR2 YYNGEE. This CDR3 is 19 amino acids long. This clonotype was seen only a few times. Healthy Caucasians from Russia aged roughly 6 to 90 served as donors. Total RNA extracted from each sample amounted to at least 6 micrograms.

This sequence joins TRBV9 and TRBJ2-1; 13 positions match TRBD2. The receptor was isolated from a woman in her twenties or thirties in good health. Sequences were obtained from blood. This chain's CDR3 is CASSVEAWTSGSVGDEQFF. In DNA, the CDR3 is TGTGCCAGCAGCGTAGAAGCTTGGACTAGCGGGAGTGTAGGGGATGAGCAGTTCTTC.